This T cell receptor (beta chain) was profiled in a study of control samples from healthy donors and cancer patients (dated by TCRdb to 2020 to 2021). Trimming at the junction amounts to 5 bases on V and 4 bases on J, and the germline ends lie 5 bases apart. From the cysteine through the phenylalanine, the CDR3 covers 11 amino acids. Only the CDR3 DNA is retained, 33 bases long and in frame from the first base. This clone appeared once. What this receptor recognizes is not known. No much larger clonotype is one base removed from it; base qualities were not supplied. The library was built by means of the immunoSEQ multiplex PCR assay. Held by TCRdb, this immuneACCESS table contains in-frame sequences only and omits some clones. Under half of the omission traces to an unresolved V gene where checked; the cause of the rest is unknown. The sample includes approximately 130,000 clones, with more than 75% observed a single time. About 12% of the sample belongs to the ten largest clones.

The chain employs TRBV12-3 or TRBV12-4 and TRBJ1-1; the D gene identity is not certain. The sequence derives from a man aged 30 to 45 in good health. Sequencing used blood. The DNA is TGTGCCAGCAGTCGATCCACTGAAGCTTTCTTT. Its translation is CASSRSTEAFF.